One sample yielded the 9 T cell receptor beta chains listed below, sequenced in a study of blood T cells in healthy people across ages. It was with a sample-barcoded 5' primer and a J-beta primer mix that a second PCR of about 6 to 12 cycles was run. TCRdb redid the calling of the 5' RACE reads with MiXCR, one entry per CDR3 protein. Here the sample spans approximately 770,000 distinct CDR3 sequences, 58% being singletons. Material: blood. The receptors here all came from a man younger than 40 in good health.

This clonotype was detected a few times. The V gene is TRBV7-2, the J gene TRBJ2-5; 8 bases are shared with TRBD1. The tail of the sequence fits TRBJ2-7 better, so the J call may be wrong. This CDR3 has 13 residues. CDR1 is SGHTA, CDR2 FQGNSA, per germline. The CDR3 coding sequence is TGTGCCAGCAGAAAACAGGGGGTCCACGAGCAGTACTTC. Translation: CASRKQGVHEQYF.

This chain connects TRBV7-9 to TRBJ2-5; no definite D call. Deletions cut 5 bases from V and 3 bases from J, with 13 bases between. Germline CDR1 is SEHNR and CDR2 is FQNEAQ (reference sequence). The CDR3 has 14 residues. The CDR3 spells CASSKRGVKETQYF. Here the CDR3 DNA reads TGTGCCAGCAGCAAAAGAGGCGTCAAAGAGACCCAGTACTTC.

The genes are TRBV27 and TRBJ2-4; tentative D call: TRBD2 (6 bases). With 8 bases removed from V and 13 bases from J, the gap between germline ends came to 15 bases. CDR1 MNHEY and CDR2 SMNVEV come from the germline V gene (reference sequence). The CDR3 runs to 11 residues. The CDR3 bases are TGTGCCAGCTCCCCAGGGACTGGGCAGTACTTC. Encoded protein: CASSPGTGQYF.

This clonotype was seen once. This chain connects TRBV7-9 to TRBJ2-1; D call uncertain. The germline gives CDR1 SEHNR, CDR2 FQNEAQ (reference sequence). Deletions cut 8 bases from V and 7 bases from J, with 6 bases between. The length of the CDR3 is 10 residues. The CDR3 sequence: CASQENEQFF. The DNA for the CDR3 is TGTGCCAGCCAGGAAAATGAGCAGTTCTTC.

This clonotype was counted only a few times. The rearrangement uses TRBV5-1 and TRBJ1-2, with 9 bases aligning to TRBD1. CDR1 is SGHRS, CDR2 YFSETQ, per germline. The CDR3 is 17 residues long. The V segment lost 5 bases and the J segment 0 bases; nucleotides outside the gene matches: 11. The CDR3 DNA is TGCGCCAGCAGTTCTAGCCCGACAGGGGGGACTAACTATGGCTACACCTTC. Translating it yields CASSSSPTGGTNYGYTF.

In this sample, this clonotype turned up a few times. The J gene is TRBJ2-2, the V gene TRBV12-3 or TRBV12-4, with D unclear. With 3 bases removed from V and 6 bases from J, the gap between germline ends came to 2 bases. The CDR3 has 11 amino acids. Here the CDR3 reads CASSFSGELFF. As DNA, the CDR3 is TGTGCCAGCAGTTTTTCCGGGGAGCTGTTTTTT.

The chain combines TRBV20-1 with TRBJ1-5; 7 bases match TRBD1. V shed 0 bases, J shed 5 bases, and the junction held 7 bases outside the gene matches. Looked up from germline, CDR1 is DFQATT and CDR2 is SNEGSKA (reference sequence). The CDR3 covers 15 residues. The CDR3 region has the DNA TGCAGTGCTAGAGAGACAGGGAGGGCCGATCAGCCCCAGCATTTT. Translated, it gives CSARETGRADQPQHF.

This chain connects TRBV20-1 to TRBJ2-7, with 9 bases identical to TRBD2. The germline CDR1 and CDR2 sequences are DFQATT and SNEGSKA (reference sequence). The junction had 2 bases not matched to a gene; V was cut back by 2 bases and J by 3 bases. The CDR3 loop spans 13 amino acids. The CDR3 loop reads CSARSGGIYEQYF. CDR3 DNA sequence: TGCAGTGCTAGAAGCGGGGGGATCTACGAGCAGTACTTC.

The V gene is TRBV12-3 or TRBV12-4, the J gene TRBJ2-3; 7 nucleotides align to TRBD2. V shed 3 bases and J 4 bases; nucleotides not matched to a gene: 7. CDR3 length equals 15 residues. The CDR3 protein is CASSLPSGLADTQYF. For the CDR3, the DNA is TGTGCCAGCAGTTTGCCTAGCGGACTAGCAGATACGCAGTATTTT.